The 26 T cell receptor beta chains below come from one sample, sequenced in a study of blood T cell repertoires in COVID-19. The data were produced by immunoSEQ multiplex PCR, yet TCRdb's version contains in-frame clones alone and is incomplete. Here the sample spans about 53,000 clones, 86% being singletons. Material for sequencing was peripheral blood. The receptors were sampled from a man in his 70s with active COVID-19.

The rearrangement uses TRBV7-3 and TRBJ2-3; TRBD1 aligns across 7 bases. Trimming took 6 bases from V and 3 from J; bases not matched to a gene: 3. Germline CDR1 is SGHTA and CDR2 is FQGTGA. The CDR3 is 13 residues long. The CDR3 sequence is CASSLTGTDTQYF. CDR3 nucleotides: TGTGCCAGCAGTTTGACAGGGACAGATACGCAGTATTTT.

The CDR3 region is CASSPPDSSTDTQYF. CDR3 nucleotides: TGCGCCAGCAGTCCGCCGGACAGCAGCACAGATACGCAGTATTTT. The genes are TRBV23-1 and TRBJ2-3; possible D gene TRBD1, 6 bases. TRBV23-1 is an open reading frame whose function is uncertain. The ends were cut back, 4 bases at V and 0 bases at J, with 11 bases in the middle. The CDR3 spans 15 residues.

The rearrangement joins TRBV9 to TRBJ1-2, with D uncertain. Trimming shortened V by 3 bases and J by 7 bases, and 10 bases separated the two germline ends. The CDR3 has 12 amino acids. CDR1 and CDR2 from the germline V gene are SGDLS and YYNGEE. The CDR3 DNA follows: TGTGCCAGCAGCGAGGGAGGCCCTGGCTACACCTTC. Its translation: CASSEGGPGYTF.

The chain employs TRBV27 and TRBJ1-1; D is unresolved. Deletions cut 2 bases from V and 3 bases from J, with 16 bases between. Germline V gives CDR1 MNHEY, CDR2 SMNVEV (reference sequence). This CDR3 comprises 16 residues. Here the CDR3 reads CASSLGLRLGDTEAFF. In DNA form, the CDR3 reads TGTGCCAGCAGTTTAGGTTTGCGTCTGGGCGACACTGAAGCTTTCTTT.

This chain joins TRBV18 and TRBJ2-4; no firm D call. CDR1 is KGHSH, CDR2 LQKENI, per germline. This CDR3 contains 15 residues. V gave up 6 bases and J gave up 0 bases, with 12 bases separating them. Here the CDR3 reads CASSQETVAKNIQYF. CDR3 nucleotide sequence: TGTGCCAGCTCTCAAGAGACTGTAGCCAAAAACATTCAGTACTTC.

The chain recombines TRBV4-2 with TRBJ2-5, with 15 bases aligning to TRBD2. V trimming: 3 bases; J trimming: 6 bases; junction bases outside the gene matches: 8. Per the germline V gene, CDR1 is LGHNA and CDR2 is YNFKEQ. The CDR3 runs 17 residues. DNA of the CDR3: TGTGCCAGCAGCCAGGGGACTAGCGGGGGGTTAGCGAAGACCCAGTACTTC. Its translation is CASSQGTSGGLAKTQYF.

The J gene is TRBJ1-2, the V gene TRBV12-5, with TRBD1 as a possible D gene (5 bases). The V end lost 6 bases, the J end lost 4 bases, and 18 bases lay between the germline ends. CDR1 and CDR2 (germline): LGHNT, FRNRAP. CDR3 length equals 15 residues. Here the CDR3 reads CASGPRREQAYGYTF. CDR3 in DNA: TGTGCTAGTGGCCCGAGACGCGAACAGGCCTATGGCTACACCTTC.

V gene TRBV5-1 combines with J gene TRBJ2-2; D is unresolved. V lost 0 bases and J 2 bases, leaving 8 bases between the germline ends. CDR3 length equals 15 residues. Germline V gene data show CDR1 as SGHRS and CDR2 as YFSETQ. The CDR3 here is CASSLDSLNTGELFF. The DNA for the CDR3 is TGCGCCAGCAGCTTGGACAGCCTCAACACCGGGGAGCTGTTTTTT.

The CDR3 region is CASSQWDSDLEPQHF. CDR3 bases: TGTGCCAGCTCACAATGGGACAGTGATCTTGAGCCCCAGCATTTT. This rearrangement joins TRBV18 to TRBJ1-5, with TRBD1 matching 7 bases. Losses at the gene ends were 4 bases for V and 8 bases for J; bases not matched to a gene: 11. In germline, CDR1 is KGHSH, CDR2 LQKENI. The length of the CDR3 is 15 residues.

DNA for the CDR3: TGTGCCAGCAGCTTAGTGTTTAGGGTTGGGGCGGGGAACAATGAGCAGTTCTTC. Protein product: CASSLVFRVGAGNNEQFF. The chain combines TRBV7-2 with TRBJ2-1; a weak D match, TRBD2 (6 bases). Looked up from germline, CDR1 is SGHTA and CDR2 is FQGNSA. V was shortened by 1 base and J by 5 bases, with 21 bases between the two germline ends. This CDR3 is built from 18 residues.

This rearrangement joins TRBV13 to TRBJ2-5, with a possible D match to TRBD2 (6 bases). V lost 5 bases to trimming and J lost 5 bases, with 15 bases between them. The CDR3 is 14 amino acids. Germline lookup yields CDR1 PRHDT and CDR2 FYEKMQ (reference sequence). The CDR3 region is CASSLGLSQETQYF. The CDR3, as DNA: TGTGCCAGCAGCCTTGGACTATCCCAGGAGACCCAGTACTTC. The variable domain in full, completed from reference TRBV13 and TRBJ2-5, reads AAGVIQSPRHLIKEKRETATLKCYPIPRHDTVYWYQQGPGQDPQFLISFYEKMQSDKGSIPDRFSAQQFSDYHSELNMSSLELGDSALYFCASSLGLSQETQYFGPGTRLLVL.

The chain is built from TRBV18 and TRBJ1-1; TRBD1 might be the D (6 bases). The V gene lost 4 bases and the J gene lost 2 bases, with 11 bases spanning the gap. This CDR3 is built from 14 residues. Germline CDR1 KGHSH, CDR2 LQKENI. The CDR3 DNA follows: TGTGCCAGCTCACGACAGGAGGATAACACTGAAGCTTTCTTT. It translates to CASSRQEDNTEAFF.

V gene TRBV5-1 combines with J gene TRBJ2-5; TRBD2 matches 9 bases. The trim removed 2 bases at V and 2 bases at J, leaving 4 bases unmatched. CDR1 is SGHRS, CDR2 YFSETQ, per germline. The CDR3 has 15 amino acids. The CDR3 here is CASSLGLAQQETQYF. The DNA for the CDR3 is TGCGCCAGCAGCTTAGGACTAGCGCAACAAGAGACCCAGTACTTC.

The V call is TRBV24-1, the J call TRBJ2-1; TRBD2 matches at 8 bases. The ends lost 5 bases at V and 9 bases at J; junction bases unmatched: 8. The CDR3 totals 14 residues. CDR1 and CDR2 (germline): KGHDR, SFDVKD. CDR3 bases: TGTGCCACCAGTGTAAGCGGGGGTACAGGTGAGCAGTTCTTC. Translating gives CATSVSGGTGEQFF.

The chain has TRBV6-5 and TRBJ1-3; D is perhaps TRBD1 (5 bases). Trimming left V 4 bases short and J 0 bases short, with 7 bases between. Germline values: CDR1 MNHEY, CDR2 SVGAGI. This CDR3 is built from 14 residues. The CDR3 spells CASSLTVSGNTIYF. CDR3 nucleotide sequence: TGTGCCAGCAGTTTGACAGTCTCTGGAAACACCATATATTTT.

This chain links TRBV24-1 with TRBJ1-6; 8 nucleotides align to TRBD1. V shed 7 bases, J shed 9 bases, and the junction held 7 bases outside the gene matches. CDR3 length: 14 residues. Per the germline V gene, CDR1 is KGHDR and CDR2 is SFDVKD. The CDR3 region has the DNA TGTGCCACCAGCTCAGGGGGCAGCGGTTCACCCCTCCACTTT. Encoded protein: CATSSGGSGSPLHF.

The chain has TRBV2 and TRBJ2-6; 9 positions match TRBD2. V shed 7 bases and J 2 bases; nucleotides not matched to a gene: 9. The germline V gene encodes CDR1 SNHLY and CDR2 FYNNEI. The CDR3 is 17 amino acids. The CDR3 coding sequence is TGTGCCAGCAAGGAAAAGCGGGGGGTCACTGGGGCCAACGTCCTGACTTTC. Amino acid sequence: CASKEKRGVTGANVLTF.

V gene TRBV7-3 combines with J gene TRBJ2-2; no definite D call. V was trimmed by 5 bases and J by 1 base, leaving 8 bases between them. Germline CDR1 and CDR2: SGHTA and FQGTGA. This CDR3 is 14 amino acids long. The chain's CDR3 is CASSPNRNTGELFF. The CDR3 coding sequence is TGTGCCAGCAGCCCAAACAGGAACACCGGGGAGCTGTTTTTT.

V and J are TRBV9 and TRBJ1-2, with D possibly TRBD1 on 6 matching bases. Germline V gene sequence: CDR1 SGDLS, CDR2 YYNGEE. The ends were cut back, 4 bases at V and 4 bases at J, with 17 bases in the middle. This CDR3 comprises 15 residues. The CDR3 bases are TGTGCCAGCAGCCCCGGTGGGGGCGCGGGCTATGGCTACACCTTC. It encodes CASSPGGGAGYGYTF.

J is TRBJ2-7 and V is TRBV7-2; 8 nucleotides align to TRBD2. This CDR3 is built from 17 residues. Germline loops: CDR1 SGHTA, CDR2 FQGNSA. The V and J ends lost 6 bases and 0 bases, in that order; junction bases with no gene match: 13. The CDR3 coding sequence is TGTGCCAGCAGTTTTAGGGGTGGCACTAGCGGCTCCTACGAGCAGTACTTC. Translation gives CASSFRGGTSGSYEQYF.

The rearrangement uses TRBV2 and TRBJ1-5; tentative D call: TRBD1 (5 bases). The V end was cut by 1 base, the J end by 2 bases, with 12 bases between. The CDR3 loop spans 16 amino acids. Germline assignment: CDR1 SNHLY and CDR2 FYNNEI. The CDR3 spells CASSEGLRAGNQPQHF. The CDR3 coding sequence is TGTGCCAGCAGTGAAGGTCTCAGGGCTGGCAATCAGCCCCAGCATTTT.

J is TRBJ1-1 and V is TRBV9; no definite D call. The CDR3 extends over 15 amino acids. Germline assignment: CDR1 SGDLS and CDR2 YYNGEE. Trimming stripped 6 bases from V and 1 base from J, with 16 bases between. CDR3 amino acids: CASNRSPSGNTEAFF. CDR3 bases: TGTGCCAGCAACCGTAGCCCGTCCGGGAACACTGAAGCTTTCTTT.

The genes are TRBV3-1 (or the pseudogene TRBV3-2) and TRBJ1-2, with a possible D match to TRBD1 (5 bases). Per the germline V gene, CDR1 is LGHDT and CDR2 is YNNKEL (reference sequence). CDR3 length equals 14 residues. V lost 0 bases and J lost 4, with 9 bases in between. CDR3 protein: CASSQDGGIYGYTF. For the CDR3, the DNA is TGTGCCAGCAGCCAAGATGGGGGGATCTATGGCTACACCTTC.

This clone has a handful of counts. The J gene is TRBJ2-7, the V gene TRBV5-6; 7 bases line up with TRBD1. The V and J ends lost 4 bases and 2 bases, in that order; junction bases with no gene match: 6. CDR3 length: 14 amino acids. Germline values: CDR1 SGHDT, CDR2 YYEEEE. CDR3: CASSKKDRPYEQYF. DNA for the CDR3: TGTGCCAGCAGCAAAAAGGACAGGCCCTACGAGCAGTACTTC.

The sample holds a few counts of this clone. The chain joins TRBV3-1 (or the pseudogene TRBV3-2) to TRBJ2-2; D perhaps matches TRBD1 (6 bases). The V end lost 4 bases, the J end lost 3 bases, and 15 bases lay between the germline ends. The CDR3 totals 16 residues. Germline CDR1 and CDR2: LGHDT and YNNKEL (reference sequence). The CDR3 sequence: CASSLLTGGDTGELFF. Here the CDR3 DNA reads TGTGCCAGCAGCCTACTGACAGGAGGAGACACCGGGGAGCTGTTTTTT.

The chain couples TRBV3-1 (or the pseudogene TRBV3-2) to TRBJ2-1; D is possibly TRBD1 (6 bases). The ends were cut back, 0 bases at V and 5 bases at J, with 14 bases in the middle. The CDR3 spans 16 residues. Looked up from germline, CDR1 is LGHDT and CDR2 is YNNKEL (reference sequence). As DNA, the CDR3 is TGTGCCAGCAGCCAAGATAGAACAGGGCGTAACAATGAGCAGTTCTTC. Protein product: CASSQDRTGRNNEQFF.